This TCR beta chain was identified in a study of shared clonotypes between healthy human individuals. Findings of the study overall: Across a handful of donors, naive CD4 shared around 5.1%, naive CD8 around 4%, memory CD4 approximately 2.5%, memory CD8 0.4% to 0.5%. Across subsets, estimated richness was generally greater for naive than for memory populations.

The V end lost 0 bases, the J end lost 6 bases, and 14 bases lay between the germline ends. Germline V gene data show CDR1 as LNHNV and CDR2 as YYDKDF (reference sequence). The CDR3 loop spans 15 amino acids. Notes on this clone: Its target is not known.

TCRdb's copy holds only in-frame clones and misses some; the assay was immunoSEQ multiplex PCR. The sample consists of millions of clones, 85% to 95% of them appearing once. This sequence joins TRBV15 and TRBJ1-2; D may be TRBD1 (5 bases). The sequence was obtained from a man aged 18 to 35 in good health. Sample: naive CD4+ T cells sorted from blood. Described subset: CD45RA+ positively selected. The CDR3 loop is CATSRDPAGLDGYTF. CDR3 DNA sequence: TGTGCCACCAGCAGAGATCCGGCAGGGTTAGATGGCTACACCTTC.